Below are 24 T cell receptor beta chains sequenced from a single sample in a study of post-analysis software for immune sequencing data. Study results and caveats: TRBV5-6, TRBV5-1 and TRBV20-1 were among four or five TRBV segments more frequent in patients than controls.

Every TCR beta cDNA library bore unique molecular identifiers. A single record per CDR3 protein comes from TCRdb applying MiXCR to the PCR reads. The table lists roughly 400,000 distinct CDR3 sequences, approximately 39% of them singletons. Their recognized antigens are unknown. Sequenced input: blood. Receptors were obtained from a girl aged 2-15 years with multiple sclerosis.

The V call is TRBV20-1, the J call TRBJ2-7, with 8 bases aligning to TRBD2. Looked up from germline, CDR1 is DFQATT and CDR2 is SNEGSKA (reference sequence). The CDR3 runs 15 residues. Losses at the gene ends were 5 bases for V and 1 base for J; bases not matched to a gene: 10. CDR3 sequence reads: CSAPNSVAGSYEQYF. The CDR3 DNA reads TGCAGTGCTCCGAACTCGGTAGCGGGATCCTACGAGCAGTACTTC.

This clonotype appeared many times. V gene TRBV10-3 combines with J gene TRBJ2-1; no reliable D call. V lost 6 bases and J 6 bases, leaving 9 bases between the germline ends. This CDR3 comprises 12 residues. The germline V gene encodes CDR1 ENHRY and CDR2 SYGVKD. The CDR3 protein is CAISLLANEQFF. CDR3 coding DNA: TGTGCCATCAGCCTTTTGGCCAATGAGCAGTTCTTC.

The chain combines TRBV6-4 with TRBJ1-6; 8 bases agree with TRBD1. Germline V CDR1 and CDR2: MRHNA, SNTAGT. V lost 8 bases and J lost 9; bases outside the gene matches: 9. The CDR3 is 14 residues long. The CDR3, as DNA: TGTGCCAGCGGGGACGGACAGGGAAGTTCACCCCTCCACTTT. Amino acid sequence: CASGDGQGSSPLHF.

This clonotype was counted between two and nine times. The genes are TRBV20-1 and TRBJ2-5; 8 bases agree with TRBD1. The J call may be wrong; the DNA end is better matched by TRBJ2-7. The CDR3 spans 13 residues. Per germline, CDR1 DFQATT and CDR2 SNEGSKA (reference sequence). CDR3 in amino acids: CSLRQGFEDEQYF. The CDR3 coding sequence is TGCAGCCTTCGACAGGGGTTTGAAGACGAGCAGTACTTC.

In this sample, this clonotype turned up once. This chain uses TRBV28 with TRBJ2-7; D might be TRBD2 (6 bases). CDR3 length: 16 amino acids. Germline CDR1 MDHEN, CDR2 SYDVKM. Trimming cost V 3 bases and J 0 bases, with 15 bases left between them. DNA for the CDR3: TGTGCCAGCAGTTTGGACGGGCTAGCGAGCTCCTACGAGCAGTACTTC. It translates to CASSLDGLASSYEQYF.

V and J are TRBV20-1 and TRBJ2-5; maybe TRBD2 (6 bases). The CDR3 consists of 17 residues. The V gene lost 3 bases and the J gene lost 1 base, with 21 bases spanning the gap. Germline assignment: CDR1 DFQATT and CDR2 SNEGSKA (reference sequence). The CDR3 nucleotides are TGCAGTGCTAGCGGACCCCGGACTAACGATTTCCAAGAGACCCAGTACTTC. Translating gives CSASGPRTNDFQETQYF.

DNA of the CDR3: TGTGCCAGCAGCCGAAGGAGGAATGAGCAGTTCTTC. Translation: CASSRRRNEQFF. The rearrangement joins TRBV7-8 to TRBJ2-1; D may be TRBD2 (5 bases). The CDR3 sequence is 12 residues long. V was trimmed by 5 bases and J by 7 bases, leaving 9 bases between them. The germline V gene encodes CDR1 SGHVS and CDR2 FQNEAQ.

The chain carries TRBV7-9 and TRBJ2-7; TRBD1 might be the D (6 bases). The V and J ends lost 3 bases and 5 bases respectively, with 8 bases between them. CDR3 length equals 12 residues. The germline V gene has CDR1 SEHNR and CDR2 FQNEAQ (reference sequence). DNA for the CDR3: TGTGCCAGCAGCTTTAAGGGGGACGAGCAGTACTTC. Residues: CASSFKGDEQYF.

V gene TRBV27 combines with J gene TRBJ2-4; no firm D call. The J call is in doubt because the DNA end fits TRBJ2-7 better. The CDR3 consists of 13 residues. The germline V gene encodes CDR1 MNHEY and CDR2 SMNVEV (reference sequence). The CDR3 sequence: CASTRANSYEQYF. The CDR3 nucleotides read TGTGCCAGCACACGAGCGAACTCCTACGAGCAGTACTTC.

Notes on this clonotype: The junction departs from the called germline gene at one end, perhaps through a read error. The V call is TRBV5-1, the J call TRBJ1-1; D is ambiguous. There are 12 residues in the CDR3. Germline V gene data show CDR1 as SGHRS and CDR2 as YFSETQ. CDR3 protein: CAGSLSAGEAFF. CDR3 bases: TGCGCCGGCAGCTTGTCGGCGGGAGAAGCTTTCTTT. The full variable domain, in which reference TRBV5-1 and TRBJ1-1 provide the parts outside the CDR3, is KAGVTQTPRYLIKTRGQQVTLSCSPISGHRSVSWYQQTPGQGLQFLFEYFSETQRNKGNFPGRFSGRQFSNSRSEMNVSTLELGDSALYLCAGSLSAGEAFFGQGTRLTVV.

The table lists this clonotype with a few counts. The rearrangement links TRBV7-3 to TRBJ2-7; D is possibly TRBD1 or TRBD2 (7 bases each). The CDR3 extends over 17 amino acids. Per the germline V gene, CDR1 is SGHTA and CDR2 is FQGTGA. The ends were cut back, 4 bases at V and 2 bases at J, with 21 bases in the middle. CDR3 sequence (DNA): TGTGCCAGCAGCTCCACAAGCGGGGCAGGGGGGACCTACGAGCAGTACTTC. The encoded protein is CASSSTSGAGGTYEQYF.

This clonotype was seen a handful of times. The chain is built from TRBV6-6 and TRBJ2-7; TRBD2 matches 11 bases. Germline V gives CDR1 MNHNY, CDR2 SVGAGI (reference sequence). V shed 3 bases, J shed 4 bases, and the junction held 5 bases outside the gene matches. CDR3 size: 15 residues. In DNA form, the CDR3 reads TGTGCCAGCAGTTATCTAGTAGCGGGGGGGTACGAGCAGTACTTC. Its translation is CASSYLVAGGYEQYF.

This clonotype was observed a handful of times. The chain couples TRBV29-1 to TRBJ2-1, with TRBD2 matching 7 bases. Germline trimming cut 8 bases from V and 9 bases from J; bases unmatched to any gene: 10. This CDR3 spans 12 amino acids. Germline CDR1 and CDR2: SQVTM and ANQGSEA. CDR3 in amino acids: CSLSREVGEQFF. CDR3 in DNA: TGCAGCCTGAGCCGGGAGGTGGGTGAGCAGTTCTTC.

The chain employs TRBV12-3 or TRBV12-4 and TRBJ2-7; D is possibly TRBD1 (5 bases). Trimming shortened V by 5 bases and J by 0 bases, and 8 bases separated the two germline ends. The CDR3 is 13 amino acids. CDR3 sequence reads: CASSRGLSYEQYF. CDR3 nucleotide sequence: TGTGCCAGCAGTAGGGGTCTCTCCTACGAGCAGTACTTC.

The rearrangement uses TRBV11-2 and TRBJ2-7, with 10 bases aligning to TRBD2. The CDR3 length is 16 residues. With 2 bases clipped from V and 3 bases from J, the junction kept 7 bases outside the gene matches. From germline, CDR1 is SGHAT and CDR2 FQNNGV. The CDR3 spells CASSLTTSGTLYEQYF. CDR3 bases: TGTGCCAGCAGCTTAACAACTAGCGGGACCCTCTACGAGCAGTACTTC.

This clonotype was seen more than once but under ten times. The chain combines TRBV12-3 or TRBV12-4 with TRBJ2-6; no clear D gene. The CDR3 extends over 12 amino acids. Trimming stripped 9 bases from V and 4 bases from J, with 7 bases between. The CDR3 protein is CASNTGANVLTF. The CDR3 nucleotides read TGTGCCAGTAATACGGGGGCCAACGTCCTGACTTTC.

The V call is TRBV15, the J call TRBJ1-4; D is ambiguous. CDR1 LNHNV and CDR2 YYDKDF come from the germline V gene (reference sequence). V lost 0 bases to trimming and J lost 6 bases, with 5 bases between them. The CDR3 is 13 residues long. CDR3 residues: CATSRDEDEKLFF. CDR3 bases: TGTGCCACCAGCAGAGACGAGGATGAAAAACTGTTTTTT.

Of note for this clonotype: Relative to the germline gene, one junction end is altered; a read error may explain this. V is TRBV29-1 and J is TRBJ2-4; D is perhaps TRBD2 (6 bases). The last part of the DNA fits TRBJ2-5 better; the J call may be wrong. The CDR3 runs to 14 residues. The germline CDR1 and CDR2 sequences are SQVTM and ANQGSEA. In nucleotides, the CDR3 is TGCAGTGTTGACCCAGTACGGGGGTCGGAGACCCAGTACTTC. Translating gives CSVDPVRGSETQYF.

The sample holds many counts of this clonotype. The chain combines TRBV12-3 or TRBV12-4 with TRBJ2-3; D is unclear. V lost 3 bases to trimming and J lost 4 bases, with 2 bases between them. This CDR3 comprises 11 residues. The CDR3 nucleotides read TGTGCCAGCAGTTTTTCAGATACGCAGTATTTT. This gives the protein CASSFSDTQYF.

This clonotype has just a few counts. The gene calls are TRBV10-3 and TRBJ2-5, with TRBD1 as a possible D gene (6 bases). The CDR3 loop spans 14 amino acids. Germline V gene sequence: CDR1 ENHRY, CDR2 SYGVKD. Deletions cut 3 bases from V and 1 base from J, with 9 bases between. The CDR3 loop reads CAISDRTVQETQYF. Written as DNA, the CDR3 is TGTGCCATCAGTGACCGGACAGTCCAAGAGACCCAGTACTTC.

V is TRBV20-1 and J is TRBJ2-1; D is undetermined. V lost 1 base and J lost 8, with 9 bases in between. Looked up from germline, CDR1 is DFQATT and CDR2 is SNEGSKA (reference sequence). This CDR3 spans 12 amino acids. CDR3 in DNA: TGCAGTGCTAGAGCCGACCCCTATGAGCAGTTCTTC. It specifies CSARADPYEQFF.

The CDR3 here is CASSANRGGRGNEQFF. The CDR3 coding sequence is TGTGCCAGCAGTGCCAACAGGGGAGGCAGGGGCAATGAGCAGTTCTTC. This chain connects TRBV28 to TRBJ2-1; D might be TRBD1 (7 bases). The CDR3 spans 16 residues. Germline V gene data show CDR1 as MDHEN and CDR2 as SYDVKM. V lost 5 bases, J lost 6 bases, and 20 bases lay in between.

This clonotype has just one count. This chain links TRBV20-1 with TRBJ2-1; 10 bases line up with TRBD2. This CDR3 is built from 13 residues. Trimming removed 5 bases from V and 9 bases from J; junction bases left unmatched: 7. Germline assignment: CDR1 DFQATT and CDR2 SNEGSKA (reference sequence). The CDR3 loop reads CSAVAGGSPEQFF. The CDR3 DNA sequence: TGCAGTGCTGTAGCGGGAGGATCCCCTGAGCAGTTCTTC.

The chain uses TRBV12-3 or TRBV12-4 and TRBJ1-5; D perhaps matches TRBD1 (6 bases). The CDR3 is 16 residues long. Trimming took 1 base from V and 4 from J, leaving 14 bases between them. The CDR3 protein is CASSLGGAQLNQPQHF. The CDR3 DNA reads as TGTGCCAGCAGTTTAGGGGGGGCGCAGCTGAATCAGCCCCAGCATTTT.